Listed here are 22 T cell receptor beta chains from one sample, sequenced in a study of Graves' ophthalmopathy and Graves' hyperthyroidism. RNA transcripts provided the template for amplifying TCR beta CDR3 regions. RT-PCR was first run with HTBI primers, then multiplex PCR in a second round. TCRdb used MiXCR to reprocess the multiplex PCR reads, holding one entry per CDR3 protein. The top ten clones hold 3% to 3.5% of a sample with more than 550,000 distinct CDR3 sequences, about 41% of them seen once. Source material: peripheral blood. These receptor sequences come from an adult man with Graves' ophthalmopathy.

In its sample, this clonotype was seen many times. V usage is TRBV7-2 and J usage is TRBJ2-5, with 10 positions matching TRBD1. The junction had 9 bases not matched to a gene; V was cut back by 5 bases and J by 3 bases. This CDR3 comprises 16 residues. CDR1 SGHTA and CDR2 FQGNSA come from the germline V gene. CDR3 residues: CASSVGTGAREETQYF. The DNA of the CDR3 is TGTGCCAGCAGCGTAGGGACAGGGGCGAGGGAAGAGACCCAGTACTTC.

On this clonotype itself: Relative to the germline gene, one junction end is altered; a read error may explain this. The gene calls are TRBV10-2 and TRBJ1-5; tentatively, D is TRBD1 (5 bases). Germline CDR1 and CDR2: WSHSY and SAAADI. The CDR3 is 16 residues long. CDR3 bases: TGTGCCAGCAGTTTGTCGCCCCAGGGTCCCAATCAGCCCCAGCATTTT. It is translated as CASSLSPQGPNQPQHF.

The chain couples TRBV5-8 to TRBJ1-6, with no clear D. Germline V gene sequence: CDR1 SGHTS, CDR2 YDEGEE. The CDR3 sequence is 13 residues long. Trimming took 3 bases from V and 4 from J, leaving 5 bases between them. CDR3 sequence: CASSSTYNSPLHF. For the CDR3, the DNA is TGTGCCAGCAGCTCGACTTATAATTCACCCCTCCACTTT. Combining the CDR3 with reference TRBV5-8 and TRBJ1-6 gives the whole variable domain EAGVTQSPTHLIKTRGQQATLRCSPISGHTSVYWYQQALGLGLQFLLWYDEGEERNRGNFPPRFSGRQFPNYSSELNVNALELEDSALYLCASSSTYNSPLHFGNGTRLTVT.

This clonotype was counted many times. The chain uses TRBV20-1 and TRBJ1-1, with D possibly matching TRBD1 (6 bases). Germline CDR1 and CDR2: DFQATT and SNEGSKA (reference sequence). The CDR3 contains 13 residues. The CDR3 protein is CRPQTGQNTEAFF. For the CDR3, the DNA is TGCAGGCCACAGACAGGACAGAACACTGAAGCTTTCTTT.

In its sample, this clonotype was seen once. This may be a read error: a much more frequent sequence differs by one nucleotide. V usage is TRBV20-1 and J usage is TRBJ2-7; D remains unclear. Germline V gives CDR1 DFQATT, CDR2 SNEGSKA (reference sequence). CDR3 length equals 11 residues. The CDR3 reads CSATLSYVQYF. CDR3 sequence (DNA): TGCAGTGCTACCCTTTCCTACGTGCAGTACTTC.

This clonotype has at least ten counts. The chain employs TRBV11-3 and TRBJ2-7; D assignment may be TRBD1 or TRBD2 (6 bases each). The CDR3 contains 18 residues. Trimming removed 4 bases from V and 1 base from J, with 23 bases in between. CDR1 SGHNT and CDR2 YENEEA come from the germline V gene. CDR3 sequence reads: CASSSLWDTESGSYEQYF. The CDR3 DNA reads TGTGCCAGCAGCTCGTTATGGGACACGGAGAGCGGGTCCTACGAGCAGTACTTC. Based on the CDR3 plus reference TRBV11-3 and TRBJ2-7, the full variable domain is EAGVVQSPRYKIIEKKQPVAFWCNPISGHNTLYWYLQNLGQGPELLIRYENEEAVDDSQLPKDRFSAERLKGVDSTLKIQPAELGDSAVYLCASSSLWDTESGSYEQYFGPGTRLTVT.

This rearrangement joins TRBV6-6 to TRBJ1-5; 9 nucleotides line up with TRBD1. CDR1 and CDR2 (germline): MNHNY, SVGAGI (reference sequence). The CDR3 length is 17 residues. V shed 6 bases and J 3 bases; nucleotides not matched to a gene: 12. This CDR3 is CASSQSYRDRANQPQHF. CDR3 nucleotides: TGTGCCAGCAGCCAGTCATACCGGGACAGGGCCAATCAGCCCCAGCATTTT.

V usage is TRBV25-1 and J usage is TRBJ1-6; D call uncertain. This CDR3 contains 14 residues. The germline V and J ends were trimmed by 8 bases and 0 bases, with 8 bases remaining between them. CDR1 is MGHDK, CDR2 SYGVNS, per germline. In nucleotides, the CDR3 is TGTGCCAGCTTAGGGAGCTCCTATAATTCACCCCTCCACTTT. Translated: CASLGSSYNSPLHF.

This clonotype was detected ten times or more. The chain recombines TRBV9 with TRBJ2-6, with a tentative D call TRBD2 (6 bases). The germline CDR1 and CDR2 sequences are SGDLS and YYNGEE. V gave up 7 bases and J gave up 0 bases, with 17 bases separating them. CDR3 length equals 17 residues. CDR3: CASCPGGWSSGANVLTF. In DNA, the CDR3 is TGTGCCAGCTGTCCCGGGGGTTGGAGCTCTGGGGCCAACGTCCTGACTTTC. Full variable domain (missing parts from reference TRBV9 and TRBJ2-6): DSGVTQTPKHLITATGQRVTLRCSPRSGDLSVYWYQQSLDQGLQFLIQYYNGEERAKGNILERFSAQQFPDLHSELNLSSLELGDSALYFCASCPGGWSSGANVLTFGAGSRLTVL.

This clonotype appeared many times. V usage is TRBV7-9 and J usage is TRBJ1-4; D possibly corresponds to TRBD1 (6 bases). Germline lookup yields CDR1 SEHNR and CDR2 FQNEAQ (reference sequence). V shed 1 base and J shed 0 bases, with 9 bases lying between them. This CDR3 is 16 amino acids long. The chain's CDR3 is CASSLDRETTNEKLFF. The DNA for the CDR3 is TGTGCCAGCAGCTTAGACAGGGAGACAACTAATGAAAAACTGTTTTTT.

This clonotype appeared many times. This rearrangement joins TRBV7-3 to TRBJ2-6, with D unresolved. From germline, CDR1 is SGHTA and CDR2 FQGTGA. The ends were cut back, 0 bases at V and 0 bases at J, with 3 bases in the middle. The CDR3 totals 15 residues. CDR3 nucleotides: TGTGCCAGCAGCTTAACGCACTCTGGGGCCAACGTCCTGACTTTC. Protein product: CASSLTHSGANVLTF.

This clonotype was recorded at least ten times. V usage is TRBV15 and J usage is TRBJ1-1, with D maybe TRBD1 (5 bases). The CDR3 extends over 15 amino acids. Per germline, CDR1 LNHNV and CDR2 YYDKDF (reference sequence). Trimming removed 4 bases from V and 5 bases from J, with 17 bases in between. CDR3 in amino acids: CATSIGGSLNTEAFF. In DNA form, the CDR3 reads TGTGCCACCAGCATCGGGGGGTCCCTTAATACTGAAGCTTTCTTT.

This clonotype was counted ten times or more. This chain connects TRBV19 to TRBJ2-7; 8 bases are shared with TRBD2. The V gene's germline CDR1 is LNHDA and CDR2 SQIVND (reference sequence). V shed 6 bases and J 0 bases; nucleotides not matched to a gene: 4. The length of the CDR3 is 14 residues. This CDR3 is CASRDSGTSYEQYF. CDR3 coding DNA: TGTGCCAGTAGGGATAGCGGGACCTCCTACGAGCAGTACTTC.

This clonotype was seen once. This rearrangement joins TRBV25-1 to TRBJ2-2, with D perhaps TRBD1 (6 bases). The germline V gene has CDR1 MGHDK and CDR2 SYGVNS. The CDR3 sequence is 17 residues long. Trimming took 1 base from V and 2 from J, leaving 14 bases between them. The CDR3 protein is CASSESSGAPNTGELFF. CDR3 DNA: TGTGCCAGCAGTGAATCTTCAGGGGCCCCAAACACCGGGGAGCTGTTTTTT.

This clonotype turned up a few times. V gene TRBV12-3 or TRBV12-4 combines with J gene TRBJ2-5; D is unresolved. This CDR3 is built from 13 residues. Deletions cut 5 bases from V and 8 bases from J, with 15 bases between. As DNA, the CDR3 is TGTGCCAGCAGTGATCGAGGAACTGAAACCCAGTACTTC. Protein sequence: CASSDRGTETQYF.

The rearrangement uses TRBV29-1 and TRBJ1-2; the match to TRBD1 covers 7 bases. CDR3 length equals 12 residues. Germline V gives CDR1 SQVTM, CDR2 ANQGSEA. The CDR3 DNA is TGCAGTACTTTGACAGGGTTCTATGGCTACACCTTC. Translation: CSTLTGFYGYTF.

About this clonotype: The junction departs from germline at one end; a sequencing error may be responsible. The chain carries TRBV5-1 and TRBJ1-1; TRBD1 aligns across 8 bases. CDR1 is SGHRS and CDR2 is YFSETQ in the germline V gene. This CDR3 is built from 14 residues. The CDR3 DNA reads as TGTGCCAGCAGCCGACAGGGGAACGGCGCTGAAGCTTTCTTT. It translates to CASSRQGNGAEAFF.

About this clonotype: The limits of the CDR3 on the DNA are not certain, so only TCRdb's listed CDR3 is given. The chain links TRBV29-1 to TRBJ2-5; the tabulated D call, TRBD1, remains unverified against the DNA. The CDR3 numbers 20 amino acids, ends counted. Germline V CDR1 and CDR2: SQVTM, ANQGSEA. Here the CDR3 reads CSVTTGGPYGYTFGSGTQYF.

The chain combines TRBV7-3 with TRBJ2-7; no clear D gene. V was clipped by 6 bases and J by 0 bases, with 15 bases between them. Germline loops: CDR1 SGHTA, CDR2 FQGTGA. The CDR3 has 15 residues. The CDR3 DNA sequence: TGTGCCAGCAGTCCGTGGGCGTCTAGCTCCTACGAGCAGTACTTC. This translates into CASSPWASSSYEQYF.

Note on this clonotype: The conserved closing phenylalanine or tryptophan is absent in this CDR3, likely reflecting a read error. V usage is TRBV20-1 and J usage is TRBJ2-7; D gene uncertain. There are 13 residues in the CDR3. V lost 1 base, J lost 2 bases, and 9 bases lay in between. CDR1 is DFQATT, CDR2 SNEGSKA, per germline (reference sequence). The CDR3 sequence: CSARGSRTYEQYL. Here the CDR3 DNA reads TGCAGTGCTAGAGGATCTCGTACCTACGAGCAGTACCTC.

In its sample, this clonotype was seen many times. This chain's CDR3 is CASSYTSAEQYF. The DNA for the CDR3 is TGTGCCAGCAGCTACACTAGCGCCGAGCAGTACTTC. The rearrangement links TRBV7-9 to TRBJ2-7, with 7 bases matching TRBD2. CDR3 length: 12 amino acids. The V and J ends lost 4 bases and 6 bases, in that order; junction bases with no gene match: 3. The germline CDR1 and CDR2 sequences are SEHNR and FQNEAQ (reference sequence). Full variable domain (remainder filled in from reference TRBV7-9 and TRBJ2-7): DTGVSQNPRHKITKRGQNVTFRCDPISEHNRLYWYRQTLGQGPEFLTYFQNEAQLEKSRLLSDRFSAERPKGSFSTLEIQRTEQGDSAMYLCASSYTSAEQYFGPGTRLTVT.

The DNA for the CDR3 is TGTGCCAGCAGTGAAGCCCTAGCGAAATACTCCTACGAGCAGTACTTC. Its protein product is CASSEALAKYSYEQYF. The chain links TRBV6-1 to TRBJ2-7; TRBD2 is a possible D gene (6 bases). CDR1 and CDR2 (germline): MNHNS, SASEGT. V lost 0 bases and J 0 bases, leaving 12 bases between the germline ends. The CDR3 is made up of 16 amino acids.